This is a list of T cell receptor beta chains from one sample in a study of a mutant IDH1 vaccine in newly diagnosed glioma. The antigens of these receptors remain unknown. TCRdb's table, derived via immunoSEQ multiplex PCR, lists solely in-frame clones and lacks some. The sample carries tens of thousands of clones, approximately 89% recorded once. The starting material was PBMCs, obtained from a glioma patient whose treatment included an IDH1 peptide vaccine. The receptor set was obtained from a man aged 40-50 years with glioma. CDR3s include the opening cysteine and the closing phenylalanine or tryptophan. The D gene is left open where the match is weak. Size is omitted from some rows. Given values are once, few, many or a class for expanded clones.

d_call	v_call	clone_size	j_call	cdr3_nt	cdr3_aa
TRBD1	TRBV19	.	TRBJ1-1	TGTGCCAGTAGGCAACTGACAGGGTTTAACACTGAAGCTTTCTTT	CASRQLTGFNTEAFF
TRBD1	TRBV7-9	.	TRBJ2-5	TGTGCCAGCAGCTCAACGACAGGGGGAAGTCGAGAGACCCAGTACTTC	CASSSTTGGSRETQYF
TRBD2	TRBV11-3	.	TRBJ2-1	TGTGCCAGCAGCCCGATAGCGGGGGGGGAGCAGTTCTTC	CASSPIAGGEQFF
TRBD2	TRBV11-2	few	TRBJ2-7	TGTGCCAGCAGCCCCGGGACTAGCGGGAGGGGGACCTACGAGCAGTACTTC	CASSPGTSGRGTYEQYF
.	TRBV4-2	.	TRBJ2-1	TGTGCCAGCAGCCAAGATCGATGGCGGTCCTACAATGAGCAGTTCTTC	CASSQDRWRSYNEQFF
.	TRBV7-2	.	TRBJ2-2	TGTGCCAGCAGCCCGACGGGACTTAACACCGGGGAGCTGTTTTTT	CASSPTGLNTGELFF
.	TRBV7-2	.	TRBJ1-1	TGTGCCAGCAGCTTAGACCAGAACACTGAAGCTTTCTTT	CASSLDQNTEAFF
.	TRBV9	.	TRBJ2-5	TGTGCCAGCAGCGTCGCAGGGCTCCTCCAAGAGACCCAGTACTTC	CASSVAGLLQETQYF
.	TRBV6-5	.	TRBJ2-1	TGTGCCAGCAGTTACTCGAAAGAGGGGAATGAGCAGTTCTTC	CASSYSKEGNEQFF
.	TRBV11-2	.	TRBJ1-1	TGTGCCAGCAGCTTCGGGGGTACCTGGGGTACATTGAACACTGAAGCTTTCTTT	CASSFGGTWGTLNTEAFF
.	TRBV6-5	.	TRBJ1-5	TGTGCCAGCAGACGTCGTCAGGGAAATCAGCCCCAGCATTTT	CASRRRQGNQPQHF
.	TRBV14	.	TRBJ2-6	TGTGCCAGCAGCATTGCTGGGGCCAACGTCCTGACTTTC	CASSIAGANVLTF
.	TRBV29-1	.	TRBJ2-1	TGCAGCGGGATATGGACGGACTACAATGAGCAGTTCTTC	CSGIWTDYNEQFF
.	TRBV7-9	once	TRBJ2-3	TGTGCCAGCCGAGGGTCCAGTTATCAGTCTCTCACGGATACGCAGTATTTT	CASRGSSYQSLTDTQYF
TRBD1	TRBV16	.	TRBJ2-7	TGTGCCAGCAGCCAGGCCGGGACAGGCCCCTACGAGCAGTACTTC	CASSQAGTGPYEQYF
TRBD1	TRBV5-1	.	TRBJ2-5	TGCGCCAGCAGCAGGACAGGGGGGTTTTTAGAGACCCAGTACTTC	CASSRTGGFLETQYF
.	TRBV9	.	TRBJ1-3	TGTGCCAGCAGCGATCCCTCTGGAAACACCATATATTTT	CASSDPSGNTIYF
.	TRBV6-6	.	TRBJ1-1	TGTGCCAGCAGTCTCGACGAGGCCGCTGAAGCTTTCTTT	CASSLDEAAEAFF
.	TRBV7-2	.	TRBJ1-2	TGTGCCAGCACCAGGACAGCAAACTATGGCTACACCTTC	CASTRTANYGYTF
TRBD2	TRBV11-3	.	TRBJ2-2	TGTGCCAGCAGCTTAGATCGGGGGGGCACCGGGGAGCTGTTTTTT	CASSLDRGGTGELFF
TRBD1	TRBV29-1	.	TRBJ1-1	TGCAGCGTTGATTCAGGGGGAAACACTGAAGCTTTCTTT	CSVDSGGNTEAFF
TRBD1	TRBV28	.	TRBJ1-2	TGTGCCAGCACCCTCTCCCGGACAGGGGGTTCCTATGGCTACACCTTC	CASTLSRTGGSYGYTF
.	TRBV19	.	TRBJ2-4	TGTGCCAGTAGTACCTCGTATAGCAAAAACATTCAGTACTTC	CASSTSYSKNIQYF
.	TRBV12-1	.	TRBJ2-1	TGTGCCAGCAGCTTTAACCCACCCTTGGTTAGGGAGAGGTTCTTC	CASSFNPPLVRERFF
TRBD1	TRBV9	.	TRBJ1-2	TGTGCCAGCAGCGTAGCGAGACAGGGAACCGCTGGCTACACCTTC	CASSVARQGTAGYTF
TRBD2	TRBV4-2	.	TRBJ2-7	TGTGCCAGCAGCCAAGAATCTAGCGGGAGGTACGAGCAGTACTTC	CASSQESSGRYEQYF
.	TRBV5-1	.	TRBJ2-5	TGCGCCACCGCACCCGGAGCAGGTCCGAGAGAGACCCAGTACTTC	CATAPGAGPRETQYF
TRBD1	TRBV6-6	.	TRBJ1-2	TGTGCCAGCAGAGGGTCCCCGACAGGGAATAACTATGGCTACACCTTC	CASRGSPTGNNYGYTF
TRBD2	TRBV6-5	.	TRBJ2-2	TGTGCCAGCACGCGCGGGAGTCCCGGGGAGCTGTTTTTT	CASTRGSPGELFF
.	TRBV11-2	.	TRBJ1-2	TGTGCCAGCAGCTTAGACGGGGCTAACTATGGCTACACCTTC	CASSLDGANYGYTF
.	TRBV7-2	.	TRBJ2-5	TGTGCCAGCAGCGAGGAACGGGGAGAGCAGTACTTC	CASSEERGEQYF
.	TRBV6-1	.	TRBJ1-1	TGTGCCAGCAGCGCCCGGTTTTTGGCTTTCTTT	CASSARFLAFF
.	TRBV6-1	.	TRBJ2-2	TGTGCCAGCAGCTGGATTGTCGGGGAGCTGTTTTTT	CASSWIVGELFF
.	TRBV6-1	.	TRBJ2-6	TGTGCCAGCAGTGAACTCAGCTCTGGGGCCAACGTCCTGACTTTC	CASSELSSGANVLTF
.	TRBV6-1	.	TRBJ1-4	TGTGCCAGCAGTGAGAGCGGGTTTTGGGAAAAACTGTTTTTT	CASSESGFWEKLFF
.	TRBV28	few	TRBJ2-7	TGTGCCAGCAGTCTACAGTACGAGCAGTACTTC	CASSLQYEQYF
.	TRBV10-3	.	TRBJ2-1	TGTGCCATCAACTCGGCGGGTGAGCAGTTCTTC	CAINSAGEQFF
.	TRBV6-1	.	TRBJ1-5	TGTGCCAGCAGTGAAAGGACAATGGAAGGTCAGCCCCAGCATTTT	CASSERTMEGQPQHF
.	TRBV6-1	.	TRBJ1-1	TGTGCCAGCAGTGAACGGGGAGGGCTAAGGGGGACTGAAGCTTTCTTT	CASSERGGLRGTEAFF
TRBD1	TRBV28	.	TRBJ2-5	TGTGCCAGCAGTTTATTGGGACAGGGGACCCAAGAGACCCAGTACTTC	CASSLLGQGTQETQYF
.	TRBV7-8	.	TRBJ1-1	TGTGCCAGCAGCTTTTCCGGGGCGTTGAACACTGAAGCTTTCTTT	CASSFSGALNTEAFF
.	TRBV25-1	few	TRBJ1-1	TGTGCCAGCAGCCAGACGGGGGGTCCGGCGAACACTGAAGCTTTCTTT	CASSQTGGPANTEAFF
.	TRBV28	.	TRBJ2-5	TGTGCCAGCAGTGTGCTTAGCGGCCAAGAGACCCAGTACTTC	CASSVLSGQETQYF
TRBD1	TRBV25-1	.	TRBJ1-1	TGTGCCAGCAGTGGAGAGACAGGGAGAAGGACTGAAGCTTTCTTT	CASSGETGRRTEAFF
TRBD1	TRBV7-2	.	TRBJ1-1	TGTGCCAGCAGCTTAGAGGGACAGGGCACTGAAGCTTTCTTT	CASSLEGQGTEAFF
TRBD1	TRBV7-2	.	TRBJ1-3	TGTGCCAGCAGCTTAGTGACAGGGTCTGGAAACACCATATATTTT	CASSLVTGSGNTIYF
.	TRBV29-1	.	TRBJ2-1	TGCAGCGGTGCCGCGAATGAGCAGTTCTTC	CSGAANEQFF
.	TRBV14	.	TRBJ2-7	TGTGCCAGCAGCCAAGAGAGTGGTAGGTACGAGCAGTACTTC	CASSQESGRYEQYF
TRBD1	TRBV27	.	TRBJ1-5	TGTGCCAGCAGAGAACCGGGACAGGGAACTCGAGCCCAGCATTTT	CASREPGQGTRAQHF
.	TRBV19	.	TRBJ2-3	TGTGCCAGTAGTATTGGTGGTGGCACAGATACGCAGTATTTT	CASSIGGGTDTQYF
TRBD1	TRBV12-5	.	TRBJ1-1	TGTGCTAGTGGTTTGGCCCGGGACAGCAATACGGTTGCTGAAGCTTTCTTT	CASGLARDSNTVAEAFF
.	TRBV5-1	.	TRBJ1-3	TGCGCCAGCAGCTTGACCTCTCCGGGACGCGGAGGAGGAAACACCATATATTTT	CASSLTSPGRGGGNTIYF